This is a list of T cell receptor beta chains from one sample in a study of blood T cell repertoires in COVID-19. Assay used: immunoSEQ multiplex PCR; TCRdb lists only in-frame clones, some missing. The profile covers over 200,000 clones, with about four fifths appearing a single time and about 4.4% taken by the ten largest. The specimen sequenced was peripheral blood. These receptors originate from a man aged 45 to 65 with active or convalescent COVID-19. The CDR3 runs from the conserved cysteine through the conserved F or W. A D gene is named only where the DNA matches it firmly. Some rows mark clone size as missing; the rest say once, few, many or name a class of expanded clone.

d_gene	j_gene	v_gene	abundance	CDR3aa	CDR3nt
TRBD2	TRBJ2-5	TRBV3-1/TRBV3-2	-	CASSTRGGVETQYF	TGTGCCAGCAGCACTCGGGGGGGAGTAGAGACCCAGTACTTC
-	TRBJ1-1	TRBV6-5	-	CASKGVVQAFF	TGTGCCAGCAAGGGGGTAGTCCAAGCTTTCTTT
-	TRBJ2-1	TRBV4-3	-	CASSQDGAGWYNEQFF	TGCGCCAGCAGCCAAGATGGGGCAGGGTGGTACAATGAGCAGTTCTTC
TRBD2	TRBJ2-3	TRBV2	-	CASSVTSGGAGADTQYF	TGTGCCAGCAGTGTTACTAGCGGGGGGGCGGGCGCAGATACGCAGTATTTT
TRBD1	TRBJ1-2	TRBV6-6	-	CASTSGDRNYGYTF	TGTGCCAGCACCTCAGGGGACAGGAACTATGGCTACACCTTC
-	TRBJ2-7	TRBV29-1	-	CSASLDSSTEQYF	TGCAGCGCCAGTCTCGACAGTTCTACCGAGCAGTACTTC
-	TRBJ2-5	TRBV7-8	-	CASSLANGQETQYF	TGTGCCAGCAGCTTAGCGAACGGTCAAGAGACCCAGTACTTC
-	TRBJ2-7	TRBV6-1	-	CASSDAGQPNYEQYF	TGTGCCAGCAGTGACGCGGGACAGCCTAACTACGAGCAGTACTTC
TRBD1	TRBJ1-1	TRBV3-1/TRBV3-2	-	CASSRLDRVRTEAFF	TGTGCCAGCAGCCGCCTCGACAGGGTGAGAACTGAAGCTTTCTTT
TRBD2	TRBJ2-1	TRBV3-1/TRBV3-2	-	CATRGGGRNEQFF	TGTGCCACCCGCGGGGGGGGGCGTAATGAGCAGTTCTTC
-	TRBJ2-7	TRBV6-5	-	CASSYESEQYF	TGTGCCAGCAGTTATGAGAGCGAGCAGTACTTC
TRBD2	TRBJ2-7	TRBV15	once	CATSKLAGTSYEQYF	TGTGCCACCAGCAAATTGGCCGGGACTAGCTACGAGCAGTACTTC
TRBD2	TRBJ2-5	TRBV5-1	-	CASSLEASGGWETQYF	TGCGCCAGCAGCTTGGAGGCTAGCGGGGGTTGGGAGACCCAGTACTTC
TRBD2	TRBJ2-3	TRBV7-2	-	CASSSGLAGGAVPQYF	TGTGCCAGCAGCTCTGGGCTAGCGGGGGGGGCCGTTCCGCAGTATTTT
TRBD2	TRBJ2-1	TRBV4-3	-	CASSQGRKWIAGARRSNEQFF	TGCGCCAGCAGCCAAGGTAGGAAATGGATAGCGGGGGCCCGAAGATCCAATGAGCAGTTCTTC
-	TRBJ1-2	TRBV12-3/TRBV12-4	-	CASSLGGVKGYTF	TGTGCCAGCAGTTTAGGGGGGGTAAAGGGCTACACCTTC
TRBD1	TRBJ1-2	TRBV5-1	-	CASSLATGQATYGYTF	TGCGCCAGCAGCTTGGCCACGGGACAGGCGACCTATGGCTACACCTTC
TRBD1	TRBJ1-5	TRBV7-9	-	CASSETGSNQPQHF	TGTGCCAGCAGCGAGACAGGGAGCAATCAGCCCCAGCATTTT
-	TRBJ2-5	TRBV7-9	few	CASSSRGANKETQYF	TGTGCCAGCAGCTCGAGAGGAGCAAACAAAGAGACCCAGTACTTC
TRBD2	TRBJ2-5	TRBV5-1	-	CASRLAGGQETQYF	TGCGCCAGCAGACTAGCGGGGGGACAAGAGACCCAGTACTTC
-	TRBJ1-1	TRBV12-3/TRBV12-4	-	CASSLWPNTEAFF	TGTGCCAGCAGTTTGTGGCCGAACACTGAAGCTTTCTTT
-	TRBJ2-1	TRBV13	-	CASSLGRDFSSYNEQFF	TGTGCCAGCAGCTTAGGCCGTGACTTCAGCTCCTACAATGAGCAGTTCTTC
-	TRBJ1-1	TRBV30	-	CAWTQGRDTEAFF	TGTGCCTGGACCCAGGGGCGGGACACTGAAGCTTTCTTT
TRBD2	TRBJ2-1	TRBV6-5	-	CASSSLAGGYNEQFF	TGTGCCAGCAGTTCCCTAGCGGGGGGGTACAATGAGCAGTTCTTC
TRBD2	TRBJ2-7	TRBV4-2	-	CASSQAGCGGPAAYEQYF	TGTGCCAGCAGCCAGGCGGGTTGCGGGGGGCCCGCCGCCTACGAGCAGTACTTC
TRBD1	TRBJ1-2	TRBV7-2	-	CASSPGQARNYGYTF	TGTGCCAGCAGCCCCGGACAGGCCCGTAACTATGGCTACACCTTC
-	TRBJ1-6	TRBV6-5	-	CASSYSGGNSPLHF	TGTGCCAGCAGTTACTCCGGAGGTAATTCACCCCTCCACTTT
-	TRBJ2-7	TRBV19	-	CASSQGRYEQYF	TGTGCCAGTAGTCAGGGCCGCTACGAGCAGTACTTC
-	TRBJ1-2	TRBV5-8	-	CASSLAREGYTF	TGTGCCAGCAGCTTGGCCCGAGAGGGCTACACCTTC
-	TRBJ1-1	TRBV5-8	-	CASSFILEAFF	TGTGCCAGCAGCTTTATACTGGAAGCTTTCTTT
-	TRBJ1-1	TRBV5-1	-	CASSQGGGYTTEAFF	TGCGCCAGCAGCCAAGGGGGGGGTTATACCACTGAAGCTTTCTTT